This entry concerns a single T cell receptor beta chain. The antigen remains unidentified. In TCRdb, the RT-PCR reads were re-called with MiXCR into one record per CDR3 protein. The data show 500,000 or so distinct CDR3 sequences, 15% to 20% seen once. This specimen comes from a study of response to subunit inactivated influenza vaccine. General study results and limits: Only a handful of new T cells, the authors suggested, are recruited with each seasonal influenza vaccination.

The V gene end was trimmed by 2 bases and the J gene end by 7 bases; junction bases not matched to a gene: 5. CDR3 length: 14 residues. Sequencing used CD4+ T cells sorted from PBMCs, obtained less than 30 months after vaccination. The J gene is TRBJ2-1, the V gene TRBV12-3 or TRBV12-4; TRBD1 matches at 7 bases. The sequence derives from a man aged 50-75 years who received an inactivated influenza vaccine. The CDR3 region has the DNA TGTGCCAGCAGTTTATCTCAGACAGGGAATGAGCAGTTCTTC. This encodes CASSLSQTGNEQFF.